The clone carrying this TCR beta chain was detected a few times. Antigen specificity is unknown. V lost 0 bases, J lost 6 bases, and 12 bases stayed unmatched. The germline CDR1 and CDR2 sequences are LGHNA and YNFKEQ. The CDR3 length is 18 residues. This entry comes from a study of cytomegalovirus exposure and HLA in healthy donors. The study's findings and limits: Association with HLA alleles at 0.05 false discovery rate was found for 17,000 or so TCR beta sequences in a later analysis. The authors later found most CMV-associated TCR beta chains appeared HLA-restricted.

The PCR made use of 60 Vbeta and 13 Jbeta primers. Generated by immunoSEQ multiplex PCR, the TCRdb table keeps only in-frame clones and is missing some. Among around 97,000 clones, approximately 9% were seen once, and the ten largest hold 4.5% to 6.5%. This sequence was found in a man aged 45-65 years in good health and CMV-seropositive. The V call is TRBV4-2, the J call TRBJ2-2; 8 bases map to TRBD2. Sequenced material: PBMCs. DNA of the CDR3: TGTGCCAGCAGCCAAGAAATCGCTAGCGGGTTGGCCCCCGGGGAGCTGTTTTTT. This encodes CASSQEIASGLAPGELFF.